This TCR beta chain was profiled in a study of cytomegalovirus exposure and HLA in healthy donors. Per germline, CDR1 MDHEN and CDR2 SYDVKM. The CDR3 consists of 14 residues. V lost 6 bases and J lost 2, with 13 bases in between. A word on this clone: The antigen is unknown.

PCR was performed using 60 Vbeta and 13 Jbeta primers. TCRdb keeps only in-frame clones here, not all; method: immunoSEQ multiplex PCR. The data hold about 140,000 clones, with almost 85% observed a single time. Study observations and caveats: Most CMV-associated TCR beta chains were later found to appear HLA-restricted. TCR beta sequences numbering around 15,000 were associated with HLA alleles at 0.05 false discovery rate in a later analysis.

The V call is TRBV28, the J call TRBJ1-2; a weak D match, TRBD1 (5 bases). This TCR came from a woman in her forties in good health and CMV-seronegative. Sequenced: PBMCs. The CDR3 DNA reads as TGTGCCAGCAGCCGCGACGGGGGAAACTATGGCTACACCTTC. Translating gives CASSRDGGNYGYTF.